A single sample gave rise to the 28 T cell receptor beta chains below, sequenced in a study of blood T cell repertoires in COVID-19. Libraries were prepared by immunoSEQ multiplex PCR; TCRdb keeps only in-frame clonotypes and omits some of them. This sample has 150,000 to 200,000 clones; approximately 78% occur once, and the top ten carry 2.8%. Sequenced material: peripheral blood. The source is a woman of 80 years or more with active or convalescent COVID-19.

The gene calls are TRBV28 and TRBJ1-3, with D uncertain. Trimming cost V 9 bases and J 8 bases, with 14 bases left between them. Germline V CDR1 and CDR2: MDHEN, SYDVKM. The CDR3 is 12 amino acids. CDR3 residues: CASNSLGDTIYF. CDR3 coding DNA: TGTGCCAGTAATTCTCTCGGGGACACCATATATTTT.

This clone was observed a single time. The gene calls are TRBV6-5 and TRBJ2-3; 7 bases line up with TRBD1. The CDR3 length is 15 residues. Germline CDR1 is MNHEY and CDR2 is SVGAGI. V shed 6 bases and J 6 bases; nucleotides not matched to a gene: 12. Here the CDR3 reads CASRDRQGLKDTQYF. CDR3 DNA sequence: TGTGCCAGCAGAGACCGACAGGGATTAAAGGATACGCAGTATTTT.

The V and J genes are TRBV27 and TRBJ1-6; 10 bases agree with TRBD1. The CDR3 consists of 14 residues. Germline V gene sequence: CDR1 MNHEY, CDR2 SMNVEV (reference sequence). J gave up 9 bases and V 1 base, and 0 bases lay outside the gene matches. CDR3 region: CASSLWDRGSPLHF. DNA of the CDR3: TGTGCCAGCAGTTTATGGGACAGGGGTTCACCCCTCCACTTT.

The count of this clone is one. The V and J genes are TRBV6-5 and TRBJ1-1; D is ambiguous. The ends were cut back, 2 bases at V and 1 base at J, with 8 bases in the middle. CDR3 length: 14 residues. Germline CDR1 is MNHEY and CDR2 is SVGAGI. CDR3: CASSYQPGNTEAFF. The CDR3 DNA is TGTGCCAGCAGTTACCAACCAGGGAACACTGAAGCTTTCTTT.

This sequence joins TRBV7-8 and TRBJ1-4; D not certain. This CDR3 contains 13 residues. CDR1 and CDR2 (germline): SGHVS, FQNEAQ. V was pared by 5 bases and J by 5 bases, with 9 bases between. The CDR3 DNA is TGTGCCAGCAGCCGAGCCCAGAATGAAAAACTGTTTTTT. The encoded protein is CASSRAQNEKLFF. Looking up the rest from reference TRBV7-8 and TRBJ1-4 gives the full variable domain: GAGVSQSPRYKVAKRGQDVALRCDPISGHVSLFWYQQALGQGPEFLTYFQNEAQLDKSGLPSDRFFAERPEGSVSTLKIQRTQQEDSAVYLCASSRAQNEKLFFGSGTQLSVL.

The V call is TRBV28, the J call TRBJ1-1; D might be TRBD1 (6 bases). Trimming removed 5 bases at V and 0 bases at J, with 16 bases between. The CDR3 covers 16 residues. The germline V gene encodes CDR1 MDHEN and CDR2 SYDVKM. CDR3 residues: CASSPPGQTMNTEAFF. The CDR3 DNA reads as TGTGCCAGCAGTCCCCCGGGACAAACCATGAACACTGAAGCTTTCTTT.

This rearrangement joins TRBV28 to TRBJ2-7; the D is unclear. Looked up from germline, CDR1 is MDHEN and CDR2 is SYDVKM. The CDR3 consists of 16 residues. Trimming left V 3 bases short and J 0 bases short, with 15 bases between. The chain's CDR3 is CASSFLHRESSYEQYF. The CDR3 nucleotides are TGTGCCAGCAGTTTCCTCCACAGAGAGTCCTCCTACGAGCAGTACTTC.

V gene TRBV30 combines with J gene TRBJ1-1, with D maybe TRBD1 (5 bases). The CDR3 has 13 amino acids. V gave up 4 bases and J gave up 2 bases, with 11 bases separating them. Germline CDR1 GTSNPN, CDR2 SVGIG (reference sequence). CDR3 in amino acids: CAWIPQGNTEAFF. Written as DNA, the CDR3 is TGTGCCTGGATACCGCAGGGAAACACTGAAGCTTTCTTT.

The CDR3 loop reads CASSVQGAPYGYTF. Written as DNA, the CDR3 is TGTGCCAGCAGCGTCCAGGGGGCTCCCTATGGCTACACCTTC. The chain uses TRBV5-4 and TRBJ1-2; 8 nucleotides match TRBD1. The J segment lost 4 bases and the V segment lost 4 bases, leaving 6 bases of the junction unmatched. The CDR3 totals 14 residues. Germline lookup yields CDR1 SGHNT and CDR2 YYREEE (reference sequence). Looking up the rest from reference TRBV5-4 and TRBJ1-2 gives the full variable domain: ETGVTQSPTHLIKTRGQQVTLRCSSQSGHNTVSWYQQALGQGPQFIFQYYREEENGRGNFPPRFSGLQFPNYSSELNVNALELDDSALYLCASSVQGAPYGYTFGSGTRLTVV.

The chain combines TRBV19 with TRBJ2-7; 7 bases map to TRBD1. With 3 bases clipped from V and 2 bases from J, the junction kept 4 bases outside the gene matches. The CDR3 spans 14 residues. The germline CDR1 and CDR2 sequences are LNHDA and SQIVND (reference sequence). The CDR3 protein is CASSIGTVPYEQYF. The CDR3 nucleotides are TGTGCCAGTAGTATCGGGACAGTCCCCTACGAGCAGTACTTC.

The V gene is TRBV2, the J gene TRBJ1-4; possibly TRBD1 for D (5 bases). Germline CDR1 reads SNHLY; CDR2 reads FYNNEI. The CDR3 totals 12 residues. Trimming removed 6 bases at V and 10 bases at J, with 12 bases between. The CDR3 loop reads CASRRWGGKLFF. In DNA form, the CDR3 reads TGTGCCAGCAGGCGTTGGGGCGGAAAACTGTTTTTT.

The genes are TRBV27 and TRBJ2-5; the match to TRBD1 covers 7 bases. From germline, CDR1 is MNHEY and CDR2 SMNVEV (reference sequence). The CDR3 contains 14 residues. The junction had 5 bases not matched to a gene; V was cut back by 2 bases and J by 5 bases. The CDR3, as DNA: TGTGCCAGCAGTTTAAGGGGGCATGCGGAGACCCAGTACTTC. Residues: CASSLRGHAETQYF.

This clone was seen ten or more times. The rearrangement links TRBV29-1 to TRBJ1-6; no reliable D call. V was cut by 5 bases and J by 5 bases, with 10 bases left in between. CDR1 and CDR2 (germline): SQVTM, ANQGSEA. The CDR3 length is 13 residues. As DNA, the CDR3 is TGCAGCGTTCGGGGAACTCATAATTCACCCCTCCACTTT. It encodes CSVRGTHNSPLHF.

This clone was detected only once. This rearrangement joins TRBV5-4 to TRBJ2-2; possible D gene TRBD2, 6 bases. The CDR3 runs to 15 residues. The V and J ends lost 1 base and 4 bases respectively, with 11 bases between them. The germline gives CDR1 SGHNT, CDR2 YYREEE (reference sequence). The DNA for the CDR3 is TGTGCCAGCAGCTTGTCGGGGGTGAGCACCGGGGAGCTGTTTTTT. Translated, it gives CASSLSGVSTGELFF.

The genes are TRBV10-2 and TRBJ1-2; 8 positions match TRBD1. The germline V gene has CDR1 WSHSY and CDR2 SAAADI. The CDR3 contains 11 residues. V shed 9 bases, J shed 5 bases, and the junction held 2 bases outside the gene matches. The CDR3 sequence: CASGTGYGYTF. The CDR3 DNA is TGCGCCAGTGGGACAGGTTATGGCTACACCTTC.

CDR3 nucleotides: TGTGCCATCAGCGAAAACGGGGGTGACAATGAGCAGTTCTTC. This sequence encodes CAISENGGDNEQFF. This chain connects TRBV10-3 to TRBJ2-1; tentative D call: TRBD2 (6 bases). Germline values: CDR1 ENHRY, CDR2 SYGVKD. This CDR3 contains 14 residues. The germline V and J ends were trimmed by 6 bases and 5 bases, with 14 bases remaining between them.

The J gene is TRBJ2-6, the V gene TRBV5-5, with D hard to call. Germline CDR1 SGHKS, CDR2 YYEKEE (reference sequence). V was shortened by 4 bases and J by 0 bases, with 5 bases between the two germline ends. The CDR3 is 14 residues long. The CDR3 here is CASSRYSGANVLTF. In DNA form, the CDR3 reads TGTGCCAGCAGCCGCTACTCTGGGGCCAACGTCCTGACTTTC.

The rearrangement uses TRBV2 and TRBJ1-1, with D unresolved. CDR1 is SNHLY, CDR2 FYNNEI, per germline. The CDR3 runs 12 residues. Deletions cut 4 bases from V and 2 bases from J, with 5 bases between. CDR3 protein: CASSGGNTEAFF. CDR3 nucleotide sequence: TGTGCCAGCAGTGGAGGCAACACTGAAGCTTTCTTT.

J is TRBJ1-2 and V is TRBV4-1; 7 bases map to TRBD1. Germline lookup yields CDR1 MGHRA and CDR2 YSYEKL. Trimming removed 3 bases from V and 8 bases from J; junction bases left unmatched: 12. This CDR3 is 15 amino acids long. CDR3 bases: TGCGCCAGCAGCCACCAAAGACAGGGCTTAAGAGGCTACACCTTC. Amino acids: CASSHQRQGLRGYTF.

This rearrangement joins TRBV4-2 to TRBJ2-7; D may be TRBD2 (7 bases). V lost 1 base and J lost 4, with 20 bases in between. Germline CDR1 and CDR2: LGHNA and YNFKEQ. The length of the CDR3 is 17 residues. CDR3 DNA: TGTGCCAGCAGCCAAGGCGACAGGTGGGGGGGGAGTTACGAGCAGTACTTC. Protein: CASSQGDRWGGSYEQYF.

DNA of the CDR3: TGCGCCAGCAGCCTCGGGGGACTGGAGGGCTACACCTTC. As protein: CASSLGGLEGYTF. V gene TRBV4-3 combines with J gene TRBJ1-2; D perhaps matches TRBD1 (5 bases). From germline, CDR1 is LGHNA and CDR2 YSLEER. Trimming took 4 bases from V and 8 from J, leaving 14 bases between them. CDR3 length: 13 amino acids.

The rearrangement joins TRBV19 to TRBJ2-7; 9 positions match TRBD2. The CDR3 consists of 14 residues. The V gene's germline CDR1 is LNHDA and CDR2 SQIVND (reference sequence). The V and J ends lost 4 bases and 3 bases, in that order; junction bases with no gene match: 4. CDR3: CASSTSGAYYEQYF. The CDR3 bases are TGTGCCAGTAGTACTAGCGGGGCTTACTACGAGCAGTACTTC.

CDR3 sequence (DNA): TGTGCCAGCAGCTTAAGCGGGGGGAGCACAGATACGCAGTATTTT. Amino acid sequence: CASSLSGGSTDTQYF. The chain recombines TRBV7-3 with TRBJ2-3; TRBD2 matches at 8 bases. Trimming cost V 1 base and J 0 bases; bases outside gene matches: 0. This CDR3 has 15 residues. Per germline, CDR1 SGHTA and CDR2 FQGTGA.

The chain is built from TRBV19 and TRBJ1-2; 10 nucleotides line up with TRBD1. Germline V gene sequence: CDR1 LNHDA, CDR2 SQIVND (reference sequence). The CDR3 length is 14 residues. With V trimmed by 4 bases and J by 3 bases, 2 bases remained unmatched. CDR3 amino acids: CASSTTGGYYGYTF. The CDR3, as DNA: TGTGCCAGTAGTACGACAGGGGGCTACTATGGCTACACCTTC.

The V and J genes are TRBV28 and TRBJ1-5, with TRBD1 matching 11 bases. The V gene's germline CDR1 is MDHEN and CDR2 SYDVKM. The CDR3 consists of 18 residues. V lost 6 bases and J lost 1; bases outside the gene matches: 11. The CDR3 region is CASSPRTGGFGSNQPQHF. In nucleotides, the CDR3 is TGTGCCAGCAGCCCTAGGACAGGGGGCTTTGGGAGCAATCAGCCCCAGCATTTT.

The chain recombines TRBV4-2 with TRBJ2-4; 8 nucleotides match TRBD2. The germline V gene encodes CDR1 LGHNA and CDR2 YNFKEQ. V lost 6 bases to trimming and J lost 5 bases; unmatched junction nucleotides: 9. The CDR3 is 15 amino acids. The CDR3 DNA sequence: TGTGCCAGCAGGAGCAGCGGGGGACCCCAAAACATTCAGTACTTC. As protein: CASRSSGGPQNIQYF.

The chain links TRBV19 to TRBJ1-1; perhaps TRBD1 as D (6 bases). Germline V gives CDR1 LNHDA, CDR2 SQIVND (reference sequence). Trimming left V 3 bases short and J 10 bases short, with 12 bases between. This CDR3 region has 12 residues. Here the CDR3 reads CASSILQGAAFF. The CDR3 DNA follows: TGTGCCAGTAGTATCTTACAGGGAGCAGCTTTCTTT.

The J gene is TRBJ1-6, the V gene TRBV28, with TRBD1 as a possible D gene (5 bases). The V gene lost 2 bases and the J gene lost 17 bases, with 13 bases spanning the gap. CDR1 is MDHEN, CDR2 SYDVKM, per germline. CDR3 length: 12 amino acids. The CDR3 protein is CASSLRTPGFHF. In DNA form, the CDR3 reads TGTGCCAGCAGTTTAAGGACACCGGGTTTCCACTTT.